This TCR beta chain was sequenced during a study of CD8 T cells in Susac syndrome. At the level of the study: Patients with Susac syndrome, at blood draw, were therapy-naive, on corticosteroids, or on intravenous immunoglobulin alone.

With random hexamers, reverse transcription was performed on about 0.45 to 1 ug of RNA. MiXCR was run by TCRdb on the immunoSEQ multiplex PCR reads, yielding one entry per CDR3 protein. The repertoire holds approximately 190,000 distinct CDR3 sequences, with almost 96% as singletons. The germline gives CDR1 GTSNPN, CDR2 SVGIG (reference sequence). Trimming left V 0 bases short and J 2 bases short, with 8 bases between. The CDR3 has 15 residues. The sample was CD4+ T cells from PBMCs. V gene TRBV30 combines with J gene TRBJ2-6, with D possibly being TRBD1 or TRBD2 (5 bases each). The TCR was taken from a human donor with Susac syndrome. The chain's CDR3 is CAWSVLGAGANVLTF. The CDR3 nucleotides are TGTGCCTGGAGTGTACTGGGGGCTGGGGCCAACGTCCTGACTTTC.